This T cell receptor beta chain emerged from a study of blood T cell repertoires in COVID-19. Study-wide background: The United States, Italy and Spain were the sources of the acute and convalescent COVID-19 samples. PBMCs, B-cell-depleted T cells, or T cells were the source of the cDNA or gDNA that made up the material.

CDR3 length equals 13 residues. V was trimmed by 0 bases and J by 7 bases, leaving 9 bases between them. The germline V gene has CDR1 LGHNT and CDR2 FRNRAP. This clone came up a few times. Methods used by the authors: Reference gene primer amplification gave estimated nucleated cell counts. The data were produced by immunoSEQ multiplex PCR, yet TCRdb's version contains in-frame clones alone and is incomplete. That table gives V, J and clone size, and the DNA gave D and trimming. The table includes a few hundred thousand clones, about 85% detected once. Sequencing was performed on peripheral blood. The chain uses TRBV12-5 and TRBJ1-2, with no clear D. This clonotype was obtained from a young man who had recovered from COVID-19. CDR3 residues: CASGLVPIPGYTF. The CDR3 coding sequence is TGTGCTAGTGGTTTGGTCCCAATTCCTGGCTACACCTTC.